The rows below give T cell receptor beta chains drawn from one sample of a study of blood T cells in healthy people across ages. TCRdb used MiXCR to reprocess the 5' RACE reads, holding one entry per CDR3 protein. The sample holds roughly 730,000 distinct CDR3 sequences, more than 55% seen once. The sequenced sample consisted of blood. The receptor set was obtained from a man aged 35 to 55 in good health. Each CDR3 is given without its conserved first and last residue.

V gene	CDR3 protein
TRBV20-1	SASNLAGGPLPDTQY
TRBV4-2	ASSPTGQELNEKLF
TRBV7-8	ASSRDARGGELF
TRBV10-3	AISESQGAGANVLT
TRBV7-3	ASRLRQGAGYGYT
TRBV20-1	SARDPRGYEQY
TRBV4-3	ASSHEPGATTYEQY
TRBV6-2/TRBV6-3	ASSFLDGTPRPKETQY
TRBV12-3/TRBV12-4	ASSLGGLGLYNEQF
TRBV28	ATHNSGGSNQPQH
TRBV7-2	ASSRASSGANVLT
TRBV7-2	ASSGPGQVSGYT
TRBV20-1	SAEIRQSLKNIQY
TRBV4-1	ASSQSPGQGNNEQF
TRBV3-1	ASRWAQKETQY
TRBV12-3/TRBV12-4	ASSSLGDTEITDTQY
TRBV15	ATSSGASGYNEQF
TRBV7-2	ASSSVTNRAHQF
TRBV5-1	ASSLGNKGDTQY
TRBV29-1	SVEGGAGQPQH
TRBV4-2	ASSQDPDNNYGYT
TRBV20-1	SAKAGVTDTQY
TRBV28	ATSKTRDWPYEQY
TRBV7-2	ASSPVSSYEQY
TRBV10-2	ASSDGARQPQH
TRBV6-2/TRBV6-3	ASSSLSGNEQY
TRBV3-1	ASSQGGRFGPQH
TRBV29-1	SVEVDYGYT
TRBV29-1	SVESGGRTDTQY
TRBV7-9	ASSSLGKAQH
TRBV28	ASSFSGTTDTQY
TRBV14	ASSHQQGNYGYT
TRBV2	ASILGLAVGELF
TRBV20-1	SARGLAVRTDTQY
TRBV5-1	ASRAFGGAGGDTQY
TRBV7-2	ASSLAMAGVGYEQY
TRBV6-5	ASSRIDSSKNIQY
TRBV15	ATSRGVSNSPLH
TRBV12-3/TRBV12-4	ASSLVVGELF
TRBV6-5	ASSLVGGTNEQY
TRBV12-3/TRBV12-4	ASRNTGGWVQPQH
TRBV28	ASRPPILQGKGEAYEQY
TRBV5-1	ASLLGPGRTRELF
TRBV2	ATPTGRGGYT
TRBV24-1	ATSDLGTGAQETQY
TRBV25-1	ASSPIGVTYNEQY
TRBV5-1	ASSLVLSDGSDTQY
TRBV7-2	ASSLAKVNTEAF
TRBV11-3	ASSSGQGSLYQETQY
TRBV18	ASSPAPAARPTDTQY
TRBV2	ASSERQAQETQY
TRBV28	ASSWTGRAEKLF
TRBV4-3	ASSQELELEKVTDTQY
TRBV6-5	ASFRDGGYT
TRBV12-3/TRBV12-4	ASSLARLAGTEKTQY